This entry lists 24 T cell receptor beta chains sequenced from one sample in a study of CD4+ T cells in melanoma. Assay used: immunoSEQ multiplex PCR; TCRdb lists only in-frame clones, some missing. The sample shows 120,000 to 150,000 clones, 92% of them seen only once. The receptor set was obtained from a human donor with melanoma.

This CDR3 reads CAISEPNETGPGVSPLHF. DNA of the CDR3: TGTGCCATCAGTGAGCCAAACGAGACGGGACCAGGAGTTTCACCCCTCCACTTT. J is TRBJ1-6 and V is TRBV10-3; the D gene is possibly TRBD1 (5 bases). Trimming left V 2 bases short and J 9 bases short, with 23 bases between. Germline V gives CDR1 ENHRY, CDR2 SYGVKD. The CDR3 has 18 amino acids.

CDR3 DNA sequence: TGTGCCAGCAGTACTAGACTAGCTGAGACCCAGTACTTC. This gives the protein CASSTRLAETQYF. The rearrangement uses TRBV9 and TRBJ2-5, with 7 bases fitting TRBD2. CDR3 size: 13 residues. The germline gives CDR1 SGDLS, CDR2 YYNGEE. V gave up 5 bases and J gave up 5 bases; unmatched junction bases: 6.

The chain combines TRBV25-1 with TRBJ2-6, with unresolved D. Between the trimmed V and J ends, which lost 3 bases and 4 bases, there was a span of 16 bases. The CDR3 sequence is 17 residues long. Germline values: CDR1 MGHDK, CDR2 SYGVNS. The CDR3 here is CASSDLGSGTGANVLTF. Written as DNA, the CDR3 is TGTGCCAGCAGTGACCTAGGTTCTGGCACCGGGGCCAACGTCCTGACTTTC.

This rearrangement joins TRBV2 to TRBJ1-4; no firm D call. Germline values: CDR1 SNHLY, CDR2 FYNNEI. The CDR3 extends over 13 amino acids. Trimming shortened V by 6 bases and J by 0 bases, and 5 bases separated the two germline ends. CDR3 nucleotide sequence: TGTGCCAGCAGGGCCCCAACTAATGAAAAACTGTTTTTT. Encoded protein: CASRAPTNEKLFF.

This chain connects TRBV11-3 to TRBJ2-1; 8 positions agree with TRBD1. This CDR3 is built from 14 residues. Germline assignment: CDR1 SGHNT and CDR2 YENEEA. J lost 7 bases, V lost 4 bases, and 6 bases had no gene match. DNA for the CDR3: TGTGCCAGCAGCTCAGGACAGGGTGGGAATGAGCAGTTCTTC. Its protein product is CASSSGQGGNEQFF. Based on the CDR3 plus reference TRBV11-3 and TRBJ2-1, the full variable domain is EAGVVQSPRYKIIEKKQPVAFWCNPISGHNTLYWYLQNLGQGPELLIRYENEEAVDDSQLPKDRFSAERLKGVDSTLKIQPAELGDSAVYLCASSSGQGGNEQFFGPGTRLTVL.

The gene calls are TRBV5-1 and TRBJ1-2; TRBD1 might be the D (5 bases). Per germline, CDR1 SGHRS and CDR2 YFSETQ. There are 12 residues in the CDR3. V was pared by 4 bases and J by 8 bases, with 12 bases between. CDR3 coding DNA: TGCGCCAGCAGCCTGGGGGACTGGGGCTACACCTTC. It codes for CASSLGDWGYTF.

V usage is TRBV30 and J usage is TRBJ2-7, with 9 bases that match TRBD1. The V gene end was trimmed by 5 bases and the J gene end by 4 bases; junction bases not matched to a gene: 9. The CDR3 spans 14 residues. CDR1 is GTSNPN, CDR2 SVGIG, per germline (reference sequence). The chain's CDR3 is CAWGSTGGSYEQYF. Here the CDR3 DNA reads TGTGCCTGGGGATCGACAGGGGGGTCATACGAGCAGTACTTC.

This sequence joins TRBV18 and TRBJ1-3, with a tentative D call TRBD1 (5 bases). Germline V CDR1 and CDR2: KGHSH, LQKENI. The CDR3 is 16 amino acids. Trimming removed 2 bases at V and 0 bases at J, with 11 bases between. This CDR3 reads CASSPIPDNSGNTIYF. The CDR3 bases are TGTGCCAGCTCACCAATTCCGGACAACTCTGGAAACACCATATATTTT.

The chain joins TRBV5-4 to TRBJ2-3; TRBD1 aligns across 10 bases. The junction had 6 bases not matched to a gene; V was cut back by 7 bases and J by 4 bases. CDR1 is SGHNT, CDR2 YYREEE, per germline (reference sequence). The CDR3 sequence is 14 residues long. The CDR3 region is CASSTGGFSDTQYF. The CDR3 DNA is TGTGCCAGCTCGACAGGGGGCTTCTCAGATACGCAGTATTTT.

The V and J genes are TRBV27 and TRBJ2-1; D is possibly TRBD1 (5 bases). Trimming took 2 bases from V and 6 from J, leaving 14 bases between them. Germline V CDR1 and CDR2: MNHEY, SMNVEV (reference sequence). This CDR3 region has 15 residues. CDR3 bases: TGTGCCAGCAGTTTAGTCAGGGAAACCGGCAATGAGCAGTTCTTC. Residues: CASSLVRETGNEQFF.

The rearrangement links TRBV5-5 to TRBJ2-3, with D unresolved. CDR1 and CDR2 from the germline V gene are SGHKS and YYEKEE (reference sequence). This CDR3 is 13 amino acids long. The V end was cut by 4 bases, the J end by 9 bases, with 15 bases between. The CDR3 DNA reads as TGTGCCAGCAGCCTTGAGCCCCCCGACACGCAGTATTTT. Protein product: CASSLEPPDTQYF.

The chain recombines TRBV29-1 with TRBJ1-1; 8 nucleotides align to TRBD1. Germline V CDR1 and CDR2: SQVTM, ANQGSEA. This CDR3 comprises 12 residues. The V gene end was trimmed by 2 bases and the J gene end by 5 bases; junction bases not matched to a gene: 1. This CDR3 reads CSVEQGATEAFF. The DNA for the CDR3 is TGCAGCGTTGAACAGGGGGCGACTGAAGCTTTCTTT.

The V call is TRBV9, the J call TRBJ1-2, with TRBD1 identical over 7 bases. The germline V gene has CDR1 SGDLS and CDR2 YYNGEE. With 3 bases clipped from V and 4 bases from J, the junction kept 18 bases outside the gene matches. The CDR3 runs to 18 residues. DNA for the CDR3: TGTGCCAGCAGCGGACGAGAGAGGGAGACAGGGCTTTCCTATGGCTACACCTTC. It yields the protein CASSGRERETGLSYGYTF.

This clone was seen a handful of times. The CDR3 loop is CASSGASGDYNEQFF. The CDR3 bases are TGTGCCAGCAGCGGCGCGAGCGGGGACTACAATGAGCAGTTCTTC. This chain joins TRBV13 and TRBJ2-1; TRBD2 matches 7 bases. V shed 5 bases and J 3 bases; nucleotides not matched to a gene: 7. This CDR3 has 15 amino acids. CDR1 is PRHDT, CDR2 FYEKMQ, per germline (reference sequence).

The chain carries TRBV7-3 and TRBJ1-1; D is undetermined. The V end lost 4 bases, the J end lost 11 bases, and 11 bases lay between the germline ends. Germline loops: CDR1 SGHTA, CDR2 FQGTGA. The CDR3 sequence is 11 residues long. The CDR3 DNA sequence: TGTGCCAGCAGCTCCGCTAAGAACGCTTTCTTT. It specifies CASSSAKNAFF.

This clone was seen more than once but under ten times. The chain combines TRBV15 with TRBJ2-2; D unresolved. Per germline, CDR1 LNHNV and CDR2 YYDKDF (reference sequence). V shed 7 bases and J shed 0 bases, with 9 bases lying between them. The CDR3 sequence is 14 residues long. The CDR3 nucleotides read TGTGCCACCACAAGACGACCGAACACCGGGGAGCTGTTTTTT. It translates to CATTRRPNTGELFF. Combining the CDR3 with reference TRBV15 and TRBJ2-2 gives the whole variable domain DAMVIQNPRYQVTQFGKPVTLSCSQTLNHNVMYWYQQKSSQAPKLLFHYYDKDFNNEADTPDNFQSRRPNTSFCFLDIRSPGLGDTAMYLCATTRRPNTGELFFGEGSRLTVL.

With regard to this clone: Additional DNA sequences in this sample encode the identical CDR3. The V call is TRBV9, the J call TRBJ2-5; TRBD2 aligns across 7 bases. J gave up 2 bases and V 0 bases, and 1 base lay outside the gene matches. The CDR3 contains 14 residues. Germline-derived CDR1 and CDR2 are SGDLS and YYNGEE. CDR3 sequence (DNA): TGTGCCAGCAGCGTAGGGGGGGGGCAAGAGACCCAGTACTTC. It is translated as CASSVGGGQETQYF.

V and J are TRBV7-9 and TRBJ1-1; D remains ambiguous. Germline-derived CDR1 and CDR2 are SEHNR and FQNEAQ (reference sequence). Trimming pared 6 bases from V and 2 bases from J, leaving 10 bases between. The CDR3 has 13 amino acids. Written as DNA, the CDR3 is TGTGCCAGCAGTAAAGATTTCAACACTGAAGCTTTCTTT. Translating it yields CASSKDFNTEAFF.

This rearrangement joins TRBV7-9 to TRBJ1-3; maybe TRBD1 (6 bases). The germline V gene encodes CDR1 SEHNR and CDR2 FQNEAQ (reference sequence). The germline V and J ends were trimmed by 3 bases and 5 bases, with 14 bases remaining between them. The CDR3 extends over 15 amino acids. In DNA form, the CDR3 reads TGTGCCAGCAGCTTTACAGGGACGAACAGAAACACCATATATTTT. It specifies CASSFTGTNRNTIYF.

This clone was seen once. The chain recombines TRBV7-9 with TRBJ1-1; 8 nucleotides line up with TRBD1. From germline, CDR1 is SEHNR and CDR2 FQNEAQ (reference sequence). The CDR3 length is 15 residues. The junction had 3 bases not matched to a gene; V was cut back by 2 bases and J by 1 base. The CDR3 DNA sequence: TGTGCCAGCAGCTTAAACGGACAGGGGAACACTGAAGCTTTCTTT. Its protein product is CASSLNGQGNTEAFF.

The chain couples TRBV18 to TRBJ1-1; D gene ambiguous. CDR1 and CDR2 from the germline V gene are KGHSH and LQKENI. Trimming cost V 2 bases and J 1 base, with 11 bases left between them. The CDR3 totals 15 residues. In DNA, the CDR3 is TGTGCCAGCTCACCAGTACGTGATTGGAACACTGAAGCTTTCTTT. Its translation is CASSPVRDWNTEAFF.

J is TRBJ2-1 and V is TRBV9; possible D gene TRBD1, 6 bases. Trimming took off 2 bases at V and 4 bases at J, with 10 bases between the two ends. The germline gives CDR1 SGDLS, CDR2 YYNGEE. The CDR3 is 14 residues long. CDR3 sequence reads: CASSVQGSYNEQFF. In DNA form, the CDR3 reads TGTGCCAGCAGCGTGCAGGGGTCATACAATGAGCAGTTCTTC.

J is TRBJ2-5 and V is TRBV7-6; D may be TRBD2 (5 bases). V was cut by 5 bases and J by 4 bases, with 8 bases left in between. Germline V gives CDR1 SGHVS, CDR2 FNYEAQ. The CDR3 sequence is 12 residues long. The DNA of the CDR3 is TGTGCCAGCAGCCAAGGGAGAGAGACCCAGTACTTC. Residues: CASSQGRETQYF.

The chain links TRBV5-6 to TRBJ2-1; 12 nucleotides align to TRBD2. This CDR3 comprises 17 residues. Germline-derived CDR1 and CDR2 are SGHDT and YYEEEE. Trimming took 2 bases from V and 5 from J; bases not matched to a gene: 8. The CDR3 loop reads CASSFTSGGLSDNEQFF. The CDR3 coding sequence is TGTGCCAGCAGCTTCACTAGCGGGGGGTTATCGGACAATGAGCAGTTCTTC.